This T cell receptor beta chain was documented in a study of OX40 agonist ivuxolimab in advanced cancers. Germline V lookup: CDR1 KGHSH, CDR2 LQKENI. The CDR3 has 15 residues. The V end lost 0 bases, the J end lost 4 bases, and 12 bases lay between the germline ends. TCRdb's copy holds only in-frame clones and misses some; the assay was immunoSEQ multiplex PCR. The sample yields about 50,000 clones, 88% seen once. The receptor comes from an adult with an advanced solid tumor such as melanoma, head and neck, liver or kidney cancer. Sequenced here: CD4+ or CD8+ T cells sorted from blood, sampled in a trial of the OX40 agonist ivuxolimab. The chain recombines TRBV18 with TRBJ1-2; a weak D match, TRBD1 (5 bases). The CDR3 sequence is CASSPPGQAFYGYTF. CDR3 nucleotides: TGTGCCAGCTCACCACCGGGGCAGGCCTTCTATGGCTACACCTTC.